What follows are 3 T cell receptor beta chains derived from one specimen sequenced in a study of T cell repertoires in cytomegalovirus infection. In TCRdb, the reads were re-called with MiXCR into one record per CDR3 protein. Of hundreds of thousands of distinct CDR3 sequences in the sample, 35% to 45% were seen once. The sequenced sample was PBMCs. These receptors all come from a human donor in good health (CMV status not recorded). Some clones in this sample may be carry-over from other donors' samples.

This chain connects TRBV7-6 to TRBJ2-7; D gene unclear. The CDR3 contains 13 residues. CDR1 is SGHVS, CDR2 FNYEAQ, per germline. The V end was cut by 2 bases, the J end by 11 bases, with 16 bases between. The CDR3 sequence: CASSLQETGGKYF. CDR3 bases: TGTGCCAGCAGCTTACAGGAAACGGGTGGGAAGTACTTC.

In this sample, this clonotype turned up many times. The CDR3 loop is CASSYLSSRGRGYTF. DNA for the CDR3: TGTGCCAGCAGTTACCTGTCTTCCAGGGGCCGTGGCTACACCTTC. The chain couples TRBV6-6 to TRBJ1-2; D is perhaps TRBD1 (6 bases). Germline-derived CDR1 and CDR2 are MNHNY and SVGAGI (reference sequence). This CDR3 region has 15 residues. Deletions cut 2 bases from V and 7 bases from J, with 17 bases between.

The chain combines TRBV2 with TRBJ2-7, with D perhaps TRBD1 (5 bases). With 0 bases removed from V and 3 bases from J, the gap between germline ends came to 15 bases. Germline assignment: CDR1 SNHLY and CDR2 FYNNEI. The CDR3 is 16 residues long. This CDR3 is CASSEALPGNDYEQYF. The DNA of the CDR3 is TGTGCCAGCAGTGAAGCGCTTCCAGGGAACGACTACGAGCAGTACTTC.